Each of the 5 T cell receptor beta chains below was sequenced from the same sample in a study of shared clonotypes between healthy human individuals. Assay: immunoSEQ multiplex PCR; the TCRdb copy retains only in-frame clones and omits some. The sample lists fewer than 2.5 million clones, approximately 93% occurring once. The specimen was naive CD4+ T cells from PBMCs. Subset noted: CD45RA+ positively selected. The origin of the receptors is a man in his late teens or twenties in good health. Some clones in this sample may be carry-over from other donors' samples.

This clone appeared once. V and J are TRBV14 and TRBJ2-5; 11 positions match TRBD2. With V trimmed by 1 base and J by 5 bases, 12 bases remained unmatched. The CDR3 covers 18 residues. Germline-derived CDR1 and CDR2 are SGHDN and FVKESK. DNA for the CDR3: TGTGCCAGCAGCCAAGGTAGCGGGAGGGCCGGGTCTTGGGAGACCCAGTACTTC. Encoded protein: CASSQGSGRAGSWETQYF. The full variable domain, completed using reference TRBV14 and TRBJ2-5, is EAGVTQFPSHSVIEKGQTVTLRCDPISGHDNLYWYRRVMGKEIKFLLHFVKESKQDESGMPNNRFLAERTGGTYSTLKVQPAELEDSGVYFCASSQGSGRAGSWETQYFGPGTRLLVL.

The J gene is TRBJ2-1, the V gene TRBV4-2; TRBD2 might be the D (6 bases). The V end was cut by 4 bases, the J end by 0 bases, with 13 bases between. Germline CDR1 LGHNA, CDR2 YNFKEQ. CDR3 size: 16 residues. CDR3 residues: CASSLIAEPSYNEQFF. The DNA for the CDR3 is TGTGCCAGCAGCCTAATAGCGGAGCCCTCCTACAATGAGCAGTTCTTC.

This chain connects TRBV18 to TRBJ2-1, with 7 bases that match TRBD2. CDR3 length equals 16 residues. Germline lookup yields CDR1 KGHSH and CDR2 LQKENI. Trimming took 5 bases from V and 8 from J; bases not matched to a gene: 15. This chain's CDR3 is CASSSSGRRWTYEQFF. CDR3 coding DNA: TGTGCCAGCTCATCTTCCGGGAGGAGGTGGACATATGAGCAGTTCTTC.

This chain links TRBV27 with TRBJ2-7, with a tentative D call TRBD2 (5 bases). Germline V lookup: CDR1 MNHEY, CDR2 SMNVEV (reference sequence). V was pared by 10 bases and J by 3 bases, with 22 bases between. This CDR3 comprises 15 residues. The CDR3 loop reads CATHLRAVVFYEQYF. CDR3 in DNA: TGTGCCACCCATCTGAGAGCGGTAGTCTTCTACGAGCAGTACTTC.

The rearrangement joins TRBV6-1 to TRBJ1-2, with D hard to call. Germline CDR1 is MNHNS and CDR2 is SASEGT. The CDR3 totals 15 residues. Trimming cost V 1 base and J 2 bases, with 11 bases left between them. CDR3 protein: CASSEGSRGNYGYTF. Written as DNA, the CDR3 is TGTGCCAGCAGTGAAGGGTCTCGAGGAAACTATGGCTACACCTTC.